This T cell receptor beta chain appears in the sequencing data of a study of blood T cell repertoires in COVID-19. Study as a whole: T cells, B-cell-depleted T cells, or PBMCs supplied cDNA or gDNA.

In the authors' methods: Amplifying reference gene primers gave estimates of nucleated cell counts. Only in-frame clones appear in the TCRdb table, and some are missing; sequencing was by immunoSEQ multiplex PCR. That table gives V, J and clone size, and the DNA gave D and trimming. The table lists roughly 170,000 clones, about 87% of them singletons, with 0.88% in the top ten. The sample was peripheral blood. The receptor was derived from a young woman who had recovered from COVID-19.

The CDR3: CAWSVGGAGNTIYF. The CDR3, as DNA: TGTGCCTGGAGTGTCGGGGGGGCTGGAAACACCATATATTTT. The rearrangement links TRBV30 to TRBJ1-3; possibly TRBD1 for D (5 bases). The V and J ends lost 0 bases and 2 bases respectively, with 8 bases between them. In germline, CDR1 is GTSNPN, CDR2 SVGIG (reference sequence). The length of the CDR3 is 14 residues.